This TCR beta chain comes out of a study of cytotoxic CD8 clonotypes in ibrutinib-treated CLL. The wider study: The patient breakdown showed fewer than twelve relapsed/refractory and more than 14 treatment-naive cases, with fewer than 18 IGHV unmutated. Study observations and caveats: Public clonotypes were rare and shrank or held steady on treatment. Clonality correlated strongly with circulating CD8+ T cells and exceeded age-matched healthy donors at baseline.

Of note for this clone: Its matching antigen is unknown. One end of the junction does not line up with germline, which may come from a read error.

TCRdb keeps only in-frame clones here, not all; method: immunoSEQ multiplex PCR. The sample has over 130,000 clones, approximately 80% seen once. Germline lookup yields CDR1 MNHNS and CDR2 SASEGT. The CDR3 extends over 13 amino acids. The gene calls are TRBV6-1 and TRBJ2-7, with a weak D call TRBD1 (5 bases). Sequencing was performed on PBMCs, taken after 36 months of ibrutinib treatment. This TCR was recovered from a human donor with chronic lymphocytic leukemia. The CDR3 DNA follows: TGTGCCAGCAGTCAAGCGTCAGGGCCCCCACCGTACTTC. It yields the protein CASSQASGPPPYF.